This T cell receptor beta chain was sequenced for a study of T-cell memory formation after mild COVID-19. Sample barcodes and UMIs were carried by the TCR alpha and TCR beta cDNA libraries that 5'RACE generated with constant-segment primers. Each CDR3 protein is one row after TCRdb ran MiXCR on the 5' RACE reads. The repertoire includes about 270,000 distinct CDR3 sequences, roughly 16% of them detected once, and approximately 25% sits in the top ten. CDR3 length: 13 residues. Trimming took 6 bases from V and 4 from J, leaving 13 bases between them. This chain joins TRBV12-3 or TRBV12-4 and TRBJ2-7, with D perhaps TRBD2 (5 bases). The receptor comes from a young man who had mild COVID-19 (a few samples of this study predate the infection). Cell type and time point are not known. The sequencing sample was made of PBMCs or a T cell subset sorted from them (not recorded which). The CDR3 loop is CASSSGPGYEQYV. The CDR3 DNA sequence: TGTGCCAGCAGCTCAGGACCGGGATACGAGCAGTACGTC.